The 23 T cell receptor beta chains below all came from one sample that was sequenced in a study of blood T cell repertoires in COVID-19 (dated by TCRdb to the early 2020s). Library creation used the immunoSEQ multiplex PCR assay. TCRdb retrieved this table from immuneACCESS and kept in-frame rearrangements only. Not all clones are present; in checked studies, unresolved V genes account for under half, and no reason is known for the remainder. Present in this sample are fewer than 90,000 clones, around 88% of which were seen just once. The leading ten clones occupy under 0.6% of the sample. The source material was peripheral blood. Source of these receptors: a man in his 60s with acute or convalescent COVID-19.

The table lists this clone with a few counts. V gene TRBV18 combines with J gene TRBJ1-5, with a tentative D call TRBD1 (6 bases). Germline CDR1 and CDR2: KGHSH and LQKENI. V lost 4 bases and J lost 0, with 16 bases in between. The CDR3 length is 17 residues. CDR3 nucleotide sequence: TGTGCCAGCTCACTAGGGGGGGCGCGGAATAGCAATCAGCCCCAGCATTTT. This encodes CASSLGGARNSNQPQHF.

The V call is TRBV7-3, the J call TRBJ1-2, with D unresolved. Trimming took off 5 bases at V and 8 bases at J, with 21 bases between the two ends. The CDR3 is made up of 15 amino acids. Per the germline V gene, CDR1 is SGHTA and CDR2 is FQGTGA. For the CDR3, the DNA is TGTGCCAGCAGCGCCACCGGGCATAGGGCGGGCGGCTACACCTTC. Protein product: CASSATGHRAGGYTF.

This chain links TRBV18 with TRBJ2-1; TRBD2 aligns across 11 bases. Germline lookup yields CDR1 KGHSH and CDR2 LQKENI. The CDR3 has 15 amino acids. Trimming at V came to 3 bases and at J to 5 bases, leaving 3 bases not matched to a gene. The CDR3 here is CASSPGLADHNEQFF. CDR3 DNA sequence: TGTGCCAGCTCACCGGGACTAGCGGATCACAATGAGCAGTTCTTC.

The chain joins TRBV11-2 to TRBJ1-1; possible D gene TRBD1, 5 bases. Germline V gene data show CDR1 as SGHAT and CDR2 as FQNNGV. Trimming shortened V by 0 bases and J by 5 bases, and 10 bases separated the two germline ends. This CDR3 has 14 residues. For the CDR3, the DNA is TGTGCCAGCAGCTTAGACAGGGCCGCAACTGAAGCTTTCTTT. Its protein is CASSLDRAATEAFF.

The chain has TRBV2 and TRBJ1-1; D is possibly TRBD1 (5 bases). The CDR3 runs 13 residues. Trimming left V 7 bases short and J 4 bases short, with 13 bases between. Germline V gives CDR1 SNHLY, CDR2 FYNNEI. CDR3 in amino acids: CASTEDTLTEAFF. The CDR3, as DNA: TGTGCCAGCACCGAGGACACCCTCACTGAAGCTTTCTTT.

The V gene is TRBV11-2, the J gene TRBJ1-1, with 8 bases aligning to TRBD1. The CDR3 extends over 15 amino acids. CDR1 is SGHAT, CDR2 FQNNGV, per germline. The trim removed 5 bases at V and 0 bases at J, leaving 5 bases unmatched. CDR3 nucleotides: TGTGCCAGCAGCCCCAGACAGGGGATGAACACTGAAGCTTTCTTT. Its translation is CASSPRQGMNTEAFF.

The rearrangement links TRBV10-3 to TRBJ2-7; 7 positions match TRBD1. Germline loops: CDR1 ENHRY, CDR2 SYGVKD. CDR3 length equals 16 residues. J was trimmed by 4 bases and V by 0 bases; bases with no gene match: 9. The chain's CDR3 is CAISESGTASWYEQYF. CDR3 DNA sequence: TGTGCCATCAGTGAGTCCGGGACAGCCAGCTGGTACGAGCAGTACTTC.

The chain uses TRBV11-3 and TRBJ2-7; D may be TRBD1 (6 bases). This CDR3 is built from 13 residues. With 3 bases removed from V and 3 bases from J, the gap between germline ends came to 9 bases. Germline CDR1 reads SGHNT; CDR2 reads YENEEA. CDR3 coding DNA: TGTGCCAGCAGCTTGACACAGGGCTACGAGCAGTACTTC. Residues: CASSLTQGYEQYF. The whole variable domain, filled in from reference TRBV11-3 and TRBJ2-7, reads EAGVVQSPRYKIIEKKQPVAFWCNPISGHNTLYWYLQNLGQGPELLIRYENEEAVDDSQLPKDRFSAERLKGVDSTLKIQPAELGDSAVYLCASSLTQGYEQYFGPGTRLTVT.

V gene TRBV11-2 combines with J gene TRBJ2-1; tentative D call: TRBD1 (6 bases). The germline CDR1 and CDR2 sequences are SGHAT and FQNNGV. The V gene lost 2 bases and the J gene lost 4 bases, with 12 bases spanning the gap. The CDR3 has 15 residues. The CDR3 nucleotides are TGTGCCAGCAGCTTAACCCGGACAGAGTACAATGAGCAGTTCTTC. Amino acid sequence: CASSLTRTEYNEQFF.

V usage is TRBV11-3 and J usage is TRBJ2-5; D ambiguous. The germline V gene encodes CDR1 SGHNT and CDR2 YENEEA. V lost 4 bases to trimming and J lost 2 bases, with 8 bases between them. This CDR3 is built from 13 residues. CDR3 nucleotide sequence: TGTGCCAGCAGCTCTGACTCTCAAGAGACCCAGTACTTC. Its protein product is CASSSDSQETQYF.

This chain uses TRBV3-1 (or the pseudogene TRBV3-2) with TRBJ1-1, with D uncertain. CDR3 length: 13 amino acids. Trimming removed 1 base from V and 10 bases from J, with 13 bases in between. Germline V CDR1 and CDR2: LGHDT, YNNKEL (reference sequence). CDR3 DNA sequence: TGTGCCAGCAGCCAAGTAGAATTGTCCGTAGCTTTCTTT. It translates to CASSQVELSVAFF.

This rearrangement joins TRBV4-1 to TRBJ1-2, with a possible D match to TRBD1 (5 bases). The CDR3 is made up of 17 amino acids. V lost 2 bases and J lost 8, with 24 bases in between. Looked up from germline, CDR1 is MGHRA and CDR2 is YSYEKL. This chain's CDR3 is CASSQQHPPQGGGGYTF. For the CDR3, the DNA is TGCGCCAGCAGCCAACAACATCCGCCTCAGGGTGGTGGGGGCTACACCTTC.

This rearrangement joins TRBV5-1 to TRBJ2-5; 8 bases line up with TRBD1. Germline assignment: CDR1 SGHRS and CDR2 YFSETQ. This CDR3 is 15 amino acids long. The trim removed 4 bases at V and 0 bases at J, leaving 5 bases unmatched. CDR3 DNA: TGCGCCAGCAGCGCGAGGACAGGGTACCAAGAGACCCAGTACTTC. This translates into CASSARTGYQETQYF.

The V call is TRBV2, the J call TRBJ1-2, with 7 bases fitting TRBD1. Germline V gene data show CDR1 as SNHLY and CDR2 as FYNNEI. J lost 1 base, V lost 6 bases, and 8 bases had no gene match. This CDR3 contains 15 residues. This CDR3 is CASRGPDRINYGYTF. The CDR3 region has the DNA TGTGCCAGCAGGGGTCCGGACAGGATTAACTATGGCTACACCTTC.

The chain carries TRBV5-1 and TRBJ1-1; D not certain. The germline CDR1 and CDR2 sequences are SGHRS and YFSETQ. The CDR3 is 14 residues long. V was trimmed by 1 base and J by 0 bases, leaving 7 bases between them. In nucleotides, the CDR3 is TGCGCCAGCAGCTTGACGGGGTTGAACACTGAAGCTTTCTTT. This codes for CASSLTGLNTEAFF.

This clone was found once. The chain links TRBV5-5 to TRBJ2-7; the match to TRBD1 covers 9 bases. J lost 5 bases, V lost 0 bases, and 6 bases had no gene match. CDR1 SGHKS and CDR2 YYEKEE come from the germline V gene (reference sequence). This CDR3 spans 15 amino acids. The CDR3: CASSLEGTGNDEQYF. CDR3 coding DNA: TGTGCCAGCAGCTTGGAGGGGACAGGGAACGACGAGCAGTACTTC.

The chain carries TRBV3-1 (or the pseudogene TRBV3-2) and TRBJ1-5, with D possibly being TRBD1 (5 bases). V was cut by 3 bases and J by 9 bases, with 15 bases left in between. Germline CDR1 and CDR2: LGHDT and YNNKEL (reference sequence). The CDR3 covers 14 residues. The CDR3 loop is CASSHLGAGPPQHF. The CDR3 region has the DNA TGTGCCAGCAGCCACCTAGGGGCAGGGCCGCCCCAGCATTTT.

The CDR3 is CASSLQGARGYTF. The CDR3 DNA reads as TGTGCCAGCAGCCTACAGGGGGCAAGGGGCTACACCTTC. The chain has TRBV5-4 and TRBJ1-2; TRBD1 agrees at 9 bases. CDR3 length: 13 amino acids. J gave up 8 bases and V 4 bases, and 6 bases lay outside the gene matches. Germline CDR1 reads SGHNT; CDR2 reads YYREEE (reference sequence). Supplemented by reference TRBV5-4 and TRBJ1-2, the full variable domain reads ETGVTQSPTHLIKTRGQQVTLRCSSQSGHNTVSWYQQALGQGPQFIFQYYREEENGRGNFPPRFSGLQFPNYSSELNVNALELDDSALYLCASSLQGARGYTFGSGTRLTVV.

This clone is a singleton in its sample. The CDR3, as DNA: TGTGCCAGCAGCCAAGATAGAGCTAGCGGGCCAAACAATGAGCAGTTCTTC. It yields the protein CASSQDRASGPNNEQFF. V gene TRBV3-1 (or the pseudogene TRBV3-2) combines with J gene TRBJ2-1; 8 bases match TRBD2. The CDR3 runs to 17 residues. V shed 0 bases, J shed 5 bases, and the junction held 9 bases outside the gene matches. CDR1 LGHDT and CDR2 YNNKEL come from the germline V gene (reference sequence).

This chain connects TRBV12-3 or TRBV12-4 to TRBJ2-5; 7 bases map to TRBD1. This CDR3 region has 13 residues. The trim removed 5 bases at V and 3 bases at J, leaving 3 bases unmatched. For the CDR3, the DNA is TGTGCCAGCAGTCCGGACAGGAAAGAGACCCAGTACTTC. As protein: CASSPDRKETQYF.

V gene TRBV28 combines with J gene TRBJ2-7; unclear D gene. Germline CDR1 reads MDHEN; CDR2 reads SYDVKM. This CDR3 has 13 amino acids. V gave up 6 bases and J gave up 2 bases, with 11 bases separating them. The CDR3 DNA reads TGTGCCAGCAGCCCTATGTCCCCCTACGAGCAGTACTTC. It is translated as CASSPMSPYEQYF.

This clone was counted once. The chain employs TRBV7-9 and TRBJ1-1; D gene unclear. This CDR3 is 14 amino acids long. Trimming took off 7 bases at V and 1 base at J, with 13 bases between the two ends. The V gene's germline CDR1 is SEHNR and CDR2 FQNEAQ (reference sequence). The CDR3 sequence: CASKKGEENTEAFF. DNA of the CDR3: TGTGCCAGCAAGAAGGGAGAGGAGAACACTGAAGCTTTCTTT.

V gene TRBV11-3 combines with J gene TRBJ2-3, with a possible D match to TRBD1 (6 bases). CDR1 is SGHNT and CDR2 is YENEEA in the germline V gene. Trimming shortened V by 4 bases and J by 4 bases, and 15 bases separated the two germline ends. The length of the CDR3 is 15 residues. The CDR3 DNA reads TGTGCCAGCAGCTCGGACAGTTTAGGACCAGATACGCAGTATTTT. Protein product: CASSSDSLGPDTQYF.